A selection of T cell receptor beta chains follows, all from one sample in a study of T cells in Graves' hyperthyroidism and ophthalmopathy. MiXCR was run by TCRdb on the multiplex PCR reads, yielding one entry per CDR3 protein. Here the sample spans about 400,000 distinct CDR3 sequences, approximately 15% being singletons. Sequenced material: blood. The receptors derive from a woman aged 18-29 years with Graves' hyperthyroidism. Each CDR3 is given with its conserved first and last residue. Each record gives: V gene, clone size, D gene, J gene, CDR3 DNA, CDR3 protein. A D gene is named only where the DNA matches it firmly. Some rows have no size entry. The others give once, few or many, or a class for an expanded clone.

TRBV6-1,many,NA,TRBJ2-3,TGTGCCAGCAGTCCAGGGGTTAGTAGCACAGATACGCAGTATTTT,CASSPGVSSTDTQYF
TRBV5-1,many,NA,TRBJ2-3,TGTGCCAGCAGCTTAGCTGGAGATACGCAGTATTTT,CASSLAGDTQYF
TRBV20-1,NA,TRBD1,TRBJ2-1,TGCAGTGCTGCCGGGACAGGGCTATCCTACAATGAGCAGTTCTTC,CSAAGTGLSYNEQFF
TRBV15,few,NA,TRBJ2-2,TGTGCCACCAGCAGAGAAGCGAGGGATCCCACCGGGGAGCTGTTTTTT,CATSREARDPTGELFF
TRBV2,many,TRBD2,TRBJ2-3,TGTGCCAGCAGTCCTCCGGGACTAGCGGGAGCTTGGGCAGATACGCAGTATTTT,CASSPPGLAGAWADTQYF
TRBV12-5,many,TRBD2,TRBJ2-1,TGTGCTAGTGGTTCGACGAGCGGGAGACCCTACAATGAGCAGTTCTTC,CASGSTSGRPYNEQFF
TRBV20-1,many,NA,TRBJ2-1,TGCAGTGCTAGAGATCTATCGGGGAACTCCTACAATGAGCAGTTCTTC,CSARDLSGNSYNEQFF
TRBV4-1,NA,NA,TRBJ2-2,TGCGCCAGCAGCCTAGGTCCCCCCGGGGAGCTGTTTTTT,CASSLGPPGELFF
TRBV3-1,few,TRBD1,TRBJ2-4,TGTGCCAGCAGCCAAATGACAGGGGGCAGTAACATTCAGTACTTC,CASSQMTGGSNIQYF
TRBV30,few,NA,TRBJ1-1,TGTGCCTGGAGTGGCAAGTATCCAGCTGAAGCTTTCTTT,CAWSGKYPAEAFF
TRBV6-2/TRBV6-3,many,TRBD2,TRBJ2-3,TGTGCCAGCAGCTGGGGACTAGCGGGAGAAGGGAGCACAGATACGCAGTATTTT,CASSWGLAGEGSTDTQYF
TRBV18,NA,TRBD2,TRBJ2-1,TGTGCCAGCTCACCGGCTAGCGGGAGGAATGAGCAGTTCTTC,CASSPASGRNEQFF
TRBV2,few,TRBD2,TRBJ2-6,TGTGCCAGCAGAGGACTAGCGGGCTCTGGGGCCAACGTCCTGACTTTC,CASRGLAGSGANVLTF
TRBV2,NA,NA,TRBJ2-7,TGTGCCAGCAGTGGATCTCACACCTCCTACGAGCAGTACTTC,CASSGSHTSYEQYF
TRBV6-1,many,TRBD2,TRBJ2-5,TGTGCCAGCACCCCAGCGGGAGGTTGGGAGACCCAGTACTTC,CASTPAGGWETQYF
TRBV4-3,NA,TRBD2,TRBJ2-7,TGCGCCAGCAGCCGACCGGGACTAGCGTATGAGAGGACCTACGAGCAGTACTTC,CASSRPGLAYERTYEQYF
TRBV9,NA,NA,TRBJ2-3,TGTGCCAGCAGCTCAGCAGGTGGTTGGGCAGATACGCAGTATTTT,CASSSAGGWADTQYF
TRBV4-1,many,NA,TRBJ2-1,TGCGCCAGCAGCCAAGGCATATACAATGAGCAGTTCTTC,CASSQGIYNEQFF
TRBV5-1,NA,NA,TRBJ2-1,TGCGCCAGCAGCCTCGAAGGTATCGCAGGGTTCTTC,CASSLEGIAGFF
TRBV3-1,many,NA,TRBJ2-5,TGTGCCAGCAGCCAAGATCATGGGAGCGAGACCCAGTACTTC,CASSQDHGSETQYF
TRBV9,few,NA,TRBJ2-5,TGTGCCAGCAGCGTGGCAGGGTCCGGTCAAGAGACCCAGTACTTC,CASSVAGSGQETQYF
TRBV20-1,NA,TRBD1,TRBJ1-4,TGCAGTGCTCGACAGGGTATGGATGAAAAACTGTCTTTT,CSARQGMDEKLSF
TRBV9,NA,NA,TRBJ2-5,TGTGCCAGCAGCGTAGGTGAAGTGGACCAAGAGACCCAGTACTTC,CASSVGEVDQETQYF